What follows are 19 T cell receptor beta chains derived from one specimen sequenced in a study of blood T cell repertoires in COVID-19 (TCRdb year 2020). The library came from the immunoSEQ multiplex PCR assay. This is the immuneACCESS table as TCRdb keeps it, with only in-frame sequences that have V and J called. A part of the clones is gone; compared with another copy, unresolved V genes explain less than half, and the rest is unexplained. This sample holds around 84,000 clones; around nine tenths were observed only once. Of the sample, 8% falls within the top ten clones. Sequencing input: peripheral blood. Receptor source: an older man with active or convalescent COVID-19.

This chain connects TRBV5-1 to TRBJ2-5; D is perhaps TRBD1 (5 bases). V lost 4 bases, J lost 4 bases, and 11 bases lay in between. The CDR3 has 13 amino acids. CDR1 is SGHRS and CDR2 is YFSETQ in the germline V gene. CDR3 nucleotide sequence: TGCGCCAGCAGCCCAGGGAACCGAGAGACCCAGTACTTC. Translated: CASSPGNRETQYF. Full variable domain (remainder filled in from reference TRBV5-1 and TRBJ2-5): KAGVTQTPRYLIKTRGQQVTLSCSPISGHRSVSWYQQTPGQGLQFLFEYFSETQRNKGNFPGRFSGRQFSNSRSEMNVSTLELGDSALYLCASSPGNRETQYFGPGTRLLVL.

The chain carries TRBV6-5 and TRBJ2-4; possibly TRBD2 for D (6 bases). Germline CDR1 is MNHEY and CDR2 is SVGAGI. V dropped 8 bases and J dropped 1 base, with 9 bases sitting between them. The CDR3 extends over 13 amino acids. CDR3 region: CASAGGAKNIQYF. The CDR3 DNA follows: TGTGCCAGCGCCGGGGGTGCCAAAAACATTCAGTACTTC.

The rearrangement joins TRBV9 to TRBJ1-6; tentative D call: TRBD1 (6 bases). The germline V and J ends were trimmed by 1 base and 7 bases, with 6 bases remaining between them. The CDR3 sequence is 13 residues long. Germline values: CDR1 SGDLS, CDR2 YYNGEE. The CDR3 here is CASSVQGNSPLHF. CDR3 in DNA: TGTGCCAGCAGCGTACAGGGGAATTCACCCCTCCACTTT.

The rearrangement uses TRBV7-8 and TRBJ2-3; D ambiguous. CDR3 size: 12 residues. Germline V CDR1 and CDR2: SGHVS, FQNEAQ. Trimming removed 4 bases at V and 5 bases at J, with 7 bases between. The CDR3 DNA reads TGTGCCAGCAGCTCCTCCCGAGATACGCAGTATTTT. This encodes CASSSSRDTQYF.

V is TRBV7-9 and J is TRBJ1-6; no firm D call. There are 13 residues in the CDR3. The V gene lost 5 bases and the J gene lost 9 bases, with 11 bases spanning the gap. CDR1 is SEHNR and CDR2 is FQNEAQ in the germline V gene (reference sequence). This chain's CDR3 is CASSRGGSSPLHF. CDR3 bases: TGTGCCAGCAGCCGCGGAGGTAGTTCACCCCTCCACTTT.

The chain uses TRBV30 and TRBJ2-5; maybe TRBD1 (5 bases). With 4 bases removed from V and 2 bases from J, the gap between germline ends came to 14 bases. From germline, CDR1 is GTSNPN and CDR2 SVGIG (reference sequence). The CDR3 runs 14 residues. Written as DNA, the CDR3 is TGTGCCTGGACAGGACAAACGACGCAAGAGACCCAGTACTTC. Amino acids: CAWTGQTTQETQYF. Based on the CDR3 plus reference TRBV30 and TRBJ2-5, the full variable domain is SQTIHQWPATLVQPVGSPLSLECTVEGTSNPNLYWYRQAAGRGLQLLFYSVGIGQISSEVPQNLSASRPQDRQFILSSKKLLLSDSGFYLCAWTGQTTQETQYFGPGTRLLVL.

The CDR3 DNA is TGCGCCAGCAGTCCCGGGGGGCCCAAAAACATTCAGTACTTC. Residues: CASSPGGPKNIQYF. The V gene is TRBV10-1, the J gene TRBJ2-4; weak D call: TRBD2 (7 bases). CDR1 WNHNN and CDR2 SYGVQD come from the germline V gene (reference sequence). V lost 5 bases and J 2 bases, leaving 10 bases between the germline ends. This CDR3 comprises 14 residues.

The table lists this clone with a count of one. The chain combines TRBV5-1 with TRBJ2-5; weak D call: TRBD2 (5 bases). The V and J ends lost 3 bases and 5 bases respectively, with 11 bases between them. Germline-derived CDR1 and CDR2 are SGHRS and YFSETQ. CDR3 size: 13 residues. The DNA of the CDR3 is TGCGCCAGCAGCTCTGGACTGGCCGAGACCCAGTACTTC. It is translated as CASSSGLAETQYF.

V gene TRBV5-1 combines with J gene TRBJ1-3, with a possible D match to TRBD1 (5 bases). The CDR3 runs to 16 residues. The V and J ends lost 4 bases and 0 bases respectively, with 14 bases between them. Germline V lookup: CDR1 SGHRS, CDR2 YFSETQ. The CDR3 reads CASSPRGGNSGNTIYF. In DNA, the CDR3 is TGCGCCAGCAGCCCCCGGGGGGGAAACTCTGGAAACACCATATATTTT.

The chain couples TRBV19 to TRBJ1-1; the D is unclear. The CDR3 is 15 residues long. Germline values: CDR1 LNHDA, CDR2 SQIVND (reference sequence). V was pared by 5 bases and J by 1 base, with 14 bases between. The CDR3 DNA reads as TGTGCCAGTAGTGCCCCGGGGAGGCAGAACACTGAAGCTTTCTTT. Translation: CASSAPGRQNTEAFF. Based on the CDR3 plus reference TRBV19 and TRBJ1-1, the full variable domain is DGGITQSPKYLFRKEGQNVTLSCEQNLNHDAMYWYRQDPGQGLRLIYYSQIVNDFQKGDIAEGYSVSREKKESFPLTVTSAQKNPTAFYLCASSAPGRQNTEAFFGQGTRLTVV.

This clone was seen a single time. The rearrangement joins TRBV5-3 to TRBJ2-5, with TRBD1 matching over 9 bases. TRBV5-3 is an open reading frame, and its role is uncertain. The CDR3 is 15 amino acids. The junction had 6 bases not matched to a gene; V was cut back by 1 base and J by 5 bases. The CDR3 spells CARSLWDRAAETQYF. The CDR3 DNA follows: TGTGCCAGAAGCTTGTGGGACAGGGCCGCGGAGACCCAGTACTTC.

V is TRBV29-1 and J is TRBJ2-6; a weak D match, TRBD2 (5 bases). Between the trimmed V and J ends, which lost 4 bases and 2 bases, there was a span of 9 bases. Per germline, CDR1 SQVTM and CDR2 ANQGSEA. This CDR3 comprises 14 residues. The CDR3, as DNA: TGCAGCGTTGGGGCCGGGGCTGGGGCCAACGTCCTGACTTTC. Amino acids: CSVGAGAGANVLTF.

The chain recombines TRBV19 with TRBJ1-5; 8 bases agree with TRBD1. Trimming cost V 5 bases and J 1 base; bases outside gene matches: 7. CDR1 LNHDA and CDR2 SQIVND come from the germline V gene (reference sequence). This CDR3 comprises 16 residues. The CDR3: CASSFGQGWSNQPQHF. In nucleotides, the CDR3 is TGTGCCAGTAGTTTTGGACAGGGATGGAGCAATCAGCCCCAGCATTTT.

The V call is TRBV6-1, the J call TRBJ1-5; D gene ambiguous. V was pared by 2 bases and J by 4 bases, with 9 bases between. The CDR3 is 14 residues long. In germline, CDR1 is MNHNS, CDR2 SASEGT. The CDR3 sequence: CASSELRENQPQHF. The CDR3 bases are TGTGCCAGCAGTGAACTCCGGGAAAATCAGCCCCAGCATTTT.

The V and J genes are TRBV27 and TRBJ2-5; possibly TRBD1 for D (5 bases). The CDR3 totals 13 residues. The ends were cut back, 10 bases at V and 0 bases at J, with 12 bases in the middle. In germline, CDR1 is MNHEY, CDR2 SMNVEV (reference sequence). The CDR3 DNA is TGTGCCACCTCAGGGCGAGACCAAGAGACCCAGTACTTC. This encodes CATSGRDQETQYF.

The chain recombines TRBV2 with TRBJ2-3; TRBD2 matches at 7 bases. Germline CDR1 and CDR2: SNHLY and FYNNEI. J gave up 1 base and V 3 bases, and 4 bases lay outside the gene matches. The CDR3 has 15 residues. CDR3: CASSEERDGTDTQYF. For the CDR3, the DNA is TGTGCCAGCAGTGAGGAGCGGGATGGCACAGATACGCAGTATTTT.

The chain couples TRBV12-3 or TRBV12-4 to TRBJ1-4; D is unresolved. V dropped 6 bases and J dropped 8 bases, with 13 bases sitting between them. The CDR3 is 13 residues long. Here the CDR3 reads CASRAPPGEKLFF. CDR3 nucleotides: TGTGCCAGCAGGGCTCCCCCCGGGGAAAAACTGTTTTTT.

This clone was seen only a few times. CDR3 sequence: CASSFGTGQGVPEKLFF. For the CDR3, the DNA is TGCGCCAGCAGCTTCGGGACAGGGCAGGGGGTACCTGAAAAACTGTTTTTT. The chain recombines TRBV5-1 with TRBJ1-4, with 9 bases that match TRBD1. V lost 2 bases, J lost 7 bases, and 12 bases stayed unmatched. Germline lookup yields CDR1 SGHRS and CDR2 YFSETQ. The CDR3 has 17 amino acids.

The chain recombines TRBV9 with TRBJ2-1; 10 bases line up with TRBD2. The J segment lost 5 bases and the V segment lost 1 base, leaving 3 bases of the junction unmatched. The germline V gene has CDR1 SGDLS and CDR2 YYNGEE. CDR3 length: 15 residues. CDR3 protein: CASSVTGTSDNEQFF. The CDR3 DNA reads TGTGCCAGCAGCGTAACGGGGACTAGCGACAATGAGCAGTTCTTC.